Listed here are 18 T cell receptor beta chains from one sample, sequenced in a study of neurological immune-mediated disorders. MiXCR was run by TCRdb on the 5' RACE reads, yielding one entry per CDR3 protein. The sample lists about 62,000 distinct CDR3 sequences, under 5.5% occurring once. Specimen: PBMCs. The source of these receptors is a woman between 50 and 59 years old with multiple sclerosis.

This clonotype was counted at least ten times. The rearrangement uses TRBV7-9 and TRBJ2-4; a possible D gene is TRBD1 (6 bases). Looked up from germline, CDR1 is SEHNR and CDR2 is FQNEAQ (reference sequence). V lost 3 bases and J lost 0, with 12 bases in between. The CDR3 spans 16 residues. The CDR3 spells CASSFTGNLAKNIQYF. The CDR3 DNA sequence: TGTGCCAGCAGCTTTACAGGGAATCTAGCCAAAAACATTCAGTACTTC.

This clonotype was detected many times. CDR3 sequence: CASSEAWLQETQYF. In nucleotides, the CDR3 is TGTGCCAGCAGTGAAGCGTGGCTTCAAGAGACCCAGTACTTC. The chain uses TRBV6-1 and TRBJ2-5; D ambiguous. The germline V gene encodes CDR1 MNHNS and CDR2 SASEGT. V dropped 0 bases and J dropped 2 bases, with 7 bases sitting between them. The CDR3 runs 14 residues.

In this sample, this clonotype turned up a few times. The chain employs TRBV20-1 and TRBJ2-1; 11 nucleotides match TRBD2. The CDR3 has 16 residues. Per the germline V gene, CDR1 is DFQATT and CDR2 is SNEGSKA (reference sequence). Trimming cost V 3 bases and J 4 bases; bases outside gene matches: 8. The CDR3 protein is CSARLASGGKYNEQFF. DNA of the CDR3: TGCAGTGCTAGGTTAGCTAGCGGGGGGAAATACAATGAGCAGTTCTTC.

In its sample, this clonotype was seen many times. The chain has TRBV6-4 and TRBJ2-3, with D perhaps matching TRBD2 (5 bases). V was clipped by 0 bases and J by 9 bases, with 10 bases between them. Germline CDR1 is MRHNA and CDR2 is SNTAGT. The CDR3 is 13 residues long. In nucleotides, the CDR3 is TGTGCCAGCAGTGACTCGAGAGGGAACACGCAGTATTTT. Translated: CASSDSRGNTQYF.

The V gene is TRBV5-6, the J gene TRBJ2-7; 7 positions match TRBD1. Germline V gene sequence: CDR1 SGHDT, CDR2 YYEEEE. Germline trimming cut 0 bases from V and 4 bases from J; bases unmatched to any gene: 7. CDR3 size: 15 residues. DNA for the CDR3: TGTGCCAGCAGCTTGGCGTCAGGGGGTCGGTACGAGCAGTACTTC. Protein sequence: CASSLASGGRYEQYF. The whole variable domain, filled in from reference TRBV5-6 and TRBJ2-7, reads DAGVTQSPTHLIKTRGQQVTLRCSPKSGHDTVSWYQQALGQGPQFIFQYYEEEERQRGNFPDRFSGHQFPNYSSELNVNALLLGDSALYLCASSLASGGRYEQYFGPGTRLTVT.

This clonotype came up many times. This sequence joins TRBV10-3 and TRBJ2-6, with D hard to call. The CDR3 is 16 residues long. Germline assignment: CDR1 ENHRY and CDR2 SYGVKD. V lost 2 bases, J lost 0 bases, and 8 bases lay in between. CDR3 loop: CAISEAPHSGANVLTF. The CDR3 DNA is TGTGCCATCAGTGAGGCACCCCACTCTGGGGCCAACGTCCTGACTTTC.

This clonotype was counted ten times or more. The chain carries TRBV5-1 and TRBJ2-5, with D perhaps matching TRBD2 (5 bases). V lost 2 bases and J lost 5, with 13 bases in between. The V gene's germline CDR1 is SGHRS and CDR2 YFSETQ. The CDR3 length is 14 residues. The CDR3 loop reads CASSFGSRGETQYF. CDR3 coding DNA: TGCGCCAGCAGCTTTGGTTCACGAGGGGAGACCCAGTACTTC.

At least ten counts were recorded for this clonotype. The chain carries TRBV4-1 and TRBJ2-5; no clear D gene. CDR3 length: 15 amino acids. Germline lookup yields CDR1 MGHRA and CDR2 YSYEKL. V shed 0 bases and J shed 5 bases, with 13 bases lying between them. The CDR3 reads CASSQDERTRETQYF. DNA of the CDR3: TGCGCCAGCAGCCAAGATGAGCGAACGCGGGAGACCCAGTACTTC.

Many counts were recorded for this clonotype. This rearrangement joins TRBV4-3 to TRBJ1-1; D ambiguous. V was clipped by 3 bases and J by 3 bases, with 17 bases between them. The CDR3 has 16 residues. The V gene's germline CDR1 is LGHNA and CDR2 YSLEER. CDR3 nucleotide sequence: TGCGCCAGCAGCCACGGTTCTGGGAGGACTGACACTGAAGCTTTCTTT. Amino acid sequence: CASSHGSGRTDTEAFF.

This clonotype was recorded at least ten times. The V gene is TRBV20-1, the J gene TRBJ2-5; D call uncertain. The CDR3 covers 13 residues. V was clipped by 0 bases and J by 2 bases, with 7 bases between them. CDR1 is DFQATT, CDR2 SNEGSKA, per germline (reference sequence). The CDR3 protein is CSARDWLQETQYF. Written as DNA, the CDR3 is TGCAGTGCTAGAGACTGGCTGCAAGAGACCCAGTACTTC.

This clonotype was recorded at least ten times. V usage is TRBV27 and J usage is TRBJ2-1; maybe TRBD2 (5 bases). Germline V gives CDR1 MNHEY, CDR2 SMNVEV (reference sequence). This CDR3 contains 15 residues. Trimming took 6 bases from V and 0 from J, leaving 12 bases between them. The CDR3 reads CASRISESSYNEQFF. The CDR3 DNA is TGTGCCAGCAGAATTAGCGAGAGCTCCTACAATGAGCAGTTCTTC.

The chain joins TRBV27 to TRBJ2-3; 13 bases align to TRBD2. Per the germline V gene, CDR1 is MNHEY and CDR2 is SMNVEV (reference sequence). Losses at the gene ends were 5 bases for V and 3 bases for J; bases not matched to a gene: 11. This CDR3 is 18 amino acids long. CDR3 sequence (DNA): TGTGCCAGCAGTGGGGGACTAGCGGGGCGAGAAGGGACAGATACGCAGTATTTT. It yields the protein CASSGGLAGREGTDTQYF.

This clonotype has ten or more counts. This chain connects TRBV3-1 to TRBJ2-3, with 8 bases matching TRBD2. The trim removed 1 base at V and 5 bases at J, leaving 5 bases unmatched. CDR3 length: 15 residues. The germline V gene encodes CDR1 LGHDT and CDR2 YNNKEL (reference sequence). For the CDR3, the DNA is TGTGCCAGCAGCCAAGTTGCGGGGGGCCTAGATACGCAGTATTTT. This sequence encodes CASSQVAGGLDTQYF.

This clonotype was counted ten times or more. The gene calls are TRBV10-3 and TRBJ1-2; possibly TRBD1 for D (6 bases). Germline loops: CDR1 ENHRY, CDR2 SYGVKD. The V end lost 0 bases, the J end lost 8 bases, and 19 bases lay between the germline ends. CDR3 length equals 16 residues. This CDR3 reads CAISESPTGGYGGYTF. CDR3 DNA sequence: TGTGCCATCAGTGAGTCACCGACGGGGGGCTATGGAGGCTACACCTTC.

The chain combines TRBV2 with TRBJ1-6, with 11 positions matching TRBD1. Germline V CDR1 and CDR2: SNHLY, FYNNEI. Unmatched junction bases numbered 5, after V lost 4 bases and J lost 3 bases. The CDR3 is 17 residues long. As DNA, the CDR3 is TGTGCCAGCAGTGTCATCGGGACAGGGGGCTATAATTCACCCCTCCACTTT. Translated: CASSVIGTGGYNSPLHF.

This clonotype showed up many times. The rearrangement links TRBV20-1 to TRBJ2-1, with TRBD2 identical over 14 bases. V lost 0 bases to trimming and J lost 8 bases; unmatched junction nucleotides: 9. Germline CDR1 reads DFQATT; CDR2 reads SNEGSKA (reference sequence). The CDR3 extends over 17 amino acids. The CDR3 bases are TGCAGTGCTAGAGACACGGGACTAGCGGGGGCGACAGATGAGCAGTTCTTC. Amino acid sequence: CSARDTGLAGATDEQFF.

There are many counts of this clonotype. The J gene is TRBJ2-3, the V gene TRBV29-1; D uncertain. The ends were cut back, 5 bases at V and 1 base at J, with 13 bases in the middle. Germline V gene sequence: CDR1 SQVTM, CDR2 ANQGSEA. There are 14 residues in the CDR3. CDR3 amino acids: CSVPPSVRTDTQYF. CDR3 coding DNA: TGCAGCGTTCCGCCCAGCGTACGCACAGATACGCAGTATTTT.

Comment on this clonotype: Possible read error: a much larger clone is one base away. The CDR3 reads CASSQFLSLTEAFF. CDR3 in DNA: TGTGCCAGCAGCCAATTCTTAAGCCTCACTGAAGCTTTCTTT. This rearrangement joins TRBV3-1 to TRBJ1-1; unclear D gene. Trimming removed 2 bases at V and 4 bases at J, with 11 bases between. Germline V gene data show CDR1 as LGHDT and CDR2 as YNNKEL (reference sequence). The CDR3 spans 14 residues.